One sample yielded the 28 T cell receptor beta chains listed below, sequenced in a study of CD8 T cells in Susac syndrome. When the RNA was reverse transcribed, random hexamers were used with an input of roughly 0.45 to 1 ug. TCRdb analysed the immunoSEQ multiplex PCR reads with MiXCR anew, one entry per CDR3 protein. The sample yields tens of thousands of distinct CDR3 sequences, roughly 90% seen once. The sample taken for sequencing was CD8+ T cells from PBMCs. The receptors derive from a human donor with multiple sclerosis.

The gene calls are TRBV20-1 and TRBJ1-1; no clear D gene. The CDR3 totals 11 residues. Trimming removed 6 bases at V and 2 bases at J, with 7 bases between. Germline V lookup: CDR1 DFQATT, CDR2 SNEGSKA (reference sequence). The CDR3 here is CSATYNTEAFF. As DNA, the CDR3 is TGCAGTGCAACATATAACACTGAAGCTTTCTTT.

V gene TRBV2 combines with J gene TRBJ2-1, with TRBD1 matching over 8 bases. Germline CDR1 SNHLY, CDR2 FYNNEI. The CDR3 length is 13 residues. Trimming cost V 7 bases and J 8 bases; bases outside gene matches: 7. This CDR3 is CASKGRGLDEQFF. The CDR3 DNA sequence: TGTGCCAGCAAGGGCAGGGGGCTAGATGAGCAGTTCTTC.

The J gene is TRBJ1-1, the V gene TRBV19; D is ambiguous. The CDR3 is 13 amino acids. Trimming removed 1 base from V and 4 bases from J, with 7 bases in between. Germline V lookup: CDR1 LNHDA, CDR2 SQIVND (reference sequence). This CDR3 reads CASSIGVGTEAFF. Written as DNA, the CDR3 is TGTGCCAGTAGTATAGGGGTAGGCACTGAAGCTTTCTTT.

This clonotype was picked up one time. V gene TRBV9 combines with J gene TRBJ1-2, with 9 bases fitting TRBD1. V shed 5 bases, J shed 6 bases, and the junction held 5 bases outside the gene matches. Germline loops: CDR1 SGDLS, CDR2 YYNGEE. CDR3 size: 13 residues. The CDR3 region has the DNA TGTGCCAGCAGGGGACAGGGAGATCATGGCTACACCTTC. It is translated as CASRGQGDHGYTF.

V gene TRBV29-1 combines with J gene TRBJ2-1; no firm D call. The germline V and J ends were trimmed by 4 bases and 2 bases, with 12 bases remaining between them. This CDR3 comprises 14 residues. Germline V gene lookup returns CDR1 SQVTM and CDR2 ANQGSEA. The chain's CDR3 is CSVALSHPYNEQFF. The CDR3 bases are TGCAGCGTTGCACTTAGTCACCCCTACAATGAGCAGTTCTTC.

The chain employs TRBV7-8 and TRBJ2-3; 8 bases agree with TRBD2. V lost 1 base and J lost 2; bases outside the gene matches: 11. Germline lookup yields CDR1 SGHVS and CDR2 FQNEAQ. This CDR3 contains 18 residues. This CDR3 reads CASSLVNRRGAYTDTQYF. DNA for the CDR3: TGTGCCAGCAGCTTAGTAAATCGGCGGGGGGCCTACACAGATACGCAGTATTTT.

The chain combines TRBV7-9 with TRBJ1-1; D remains unclear. Germline lookup yields CDR1 SEHNR and CDR2 FQNEAQ (reference sequence). The CDR3 sequence is 14 residues long. Trimming removed 2 bases from V and 6 bases from J, with 13 bases in between. Here the CDR3 reads CASSLSPRPAEAFF. CDR3 sequence (DNA): TGTGCCAGCAGCTTATCCCCTCGACCGGCTGAAGCTTTCTTT.

The chain links TRBV12-3 or TRBV12-4 to TRBJ2-7, with a possible D match to TRBD2 (5 bases). CDR3 length equals 13 residues. Trimming removed 3 bases from V and 2 bases from J, with 8 bases in between. Here the CDR3 DNA reads TGTGCCAGCAGTTTCGGGGTAGCCTACGAGCAGTACTTC. As protein: CASSFGVAYEQYF.

The rearrangement uses TRBV13 and TRBJ2-5; TRBD2 matches at 9 bases. The CDR3 has 15 residues. Germline trimming cut 6 bases from V and 4 bases from J; bases unmatched to any gene: 9. Germline V gene data show CDR1 as PRHDT and CDR2 as FYEKMQ (reference sequence). As DNA, the CDR3 is TGTGCCAGCAGGAAGCGGGGGGCTCCCCCAGAGACCCAGTACTTC. Protein sequence: CASRKRGAPPETQYF.

V is TRBV3-1 and J is TRBJ2-2; 12 bases fit TRBD2. The CDR3 runs 16 residues. Per germline, CDR1 LGHDT and CDR2 YNNKEL (reference sequence). Trimming removed 2 bases from V and 6 bases from J; junction bases left unmatched: 4. CDR3 sequence (DNA): TGTGCCAGCAGCCAACTAGCGGGGGGGCCTCCCGGGGAGCTGTTTTTT. This translates into CASSQLAGGPPGELFF. Together with reference TRBV3-1 and TRBJ2-2, the CDR3 gives the full variable domain: DTAVSQTPKYLVTQMGNDKSIKCEQNLGHDTMYWYKQDSKKFLKIMFSYNNKELIINETVPNRFSPKSPDKAHLNLHINSLELGDSAVYFCASSQLAGGPPGELFFGEGSRLTVL.

The chain joins TRBV20-1 to TRBJ2-3, with 11 bases lining up with TRBD2. The junction had 2 bases not matched to a gene; V was cut back by 2 bases and J by 4 bases. Per the germline V gene, CDR1 is DFQATT and CDR2 is SNEGSKA (reference sequence). The CDR3 runs to 14 residues. The CDR3 sequence is CSARNSGGADTQYF. The DNA for the CDR3 is TGCAGTGCTAGAAATAGCGGGGGGGCAGATACGCAGTATTTT.

The sample holds a few counts of this clonotype. V and J are TRBV20-1 and TRBJ2-7, with 7 nucleotides matching TRBD2. The V gene end was trimmed by 6 bases and the J gene end by 0 bases; junction bases not matched to a gene: 14. CDR1 is DFQATT, CDR2 SNEGSKA, per germline (reference sequence). The CDR3 has 16 residues. CDR3 bases: TGCAGTGCACGGATCAGCGGGAACGCTATCTCCTACGAGCAGTACTTC. Translation: CSARISGNAISYEQYF.

This chain joins TRBV20-1 and TRBJ2-7, with a possible D match to TRBD2 (5 bases). The germline CDR1 and CDR2 sequences are DFQATT and SNEGSKA (reference sequence). This CDR3 has 13 residues. V lost 3 bases, J lost 0 bases, and 9 bases lay in between. The CDR3 region is CSASGVNSYEQYF. The CDR3 DNA sequence: TGCAGTGCTAGCGGGGTGAACTCCTACGAGCAGTACTTC.

The chain is built from TRBV30 and TRBJ2-2; D tentatively reads TRBD1 or TRBD2 (6 bases each). The CDR3 runs 15 residues. CDR1 is GTSNPN, CDR2 SVGIG, per germline (reference sequence). Deletions cut 2 bases from V and 7 bases from J, with 17 bases between. CDR3 in DNA: TGTGCCTGGAGTTACGGGGGCGCAGGTGGCGGGGAGCTGTTTTTT. Amino acids: CAWSYGGAGGGELFF.

V gene TRBV27 combines with J gene TRBJ2-7; weak D call: TRBD1 (5 bases). This CDR3 spans 14 amino acids. Per germline, CDR1 MNHEY and CDR2 SMNVEV (reference sequence). The V and J ends lost 7 bases and 2 bases respectively, with 15 bases between them. CDR3 in amino acids: CASTPNDRPYEQYF. The CDR3 DNA reads TGTGCCAGCACCCCTAACGACAGACCCTACGAGCAGTACTTC.

V gene TRBV19 combines with J gene TRBJ2-5; maybe TRBD2 (6 bases). In germline, CDR1 is LNHDA, CDR2 SQIVND (reference sequence). With 5 bases removed from V and 4 bases from J, the gap between germline ends came to 17 bases. This CDR3 comprises 15 residues. In DNA form, the CDR3 reads TGTGCCAGTAGTTCCCTCCAGGGACTTTTAGAGACCCAGTACTTC. Its protein is CASSSLQGLLETQYF.

This sequence joins TRBV6-6 and TRBJ2-3; TRBD2 matches at 10 bases. The CDR3 has 15 amino acids. J was trimmed by 6 bases and V by 8 bases; bases with no gene match: 11. Germline V gene lookup returns CDR1 MNHNY and CDR2 SVGAGI (reference sequence). CDR3 loop: CASCDIAGGRDTQYF. CDR3 bases: TGTGCCAGCTGTGACATAGCGGGAGGACGGGATACGCAGTATTTT.

The genes are TRBV20-1 and TRBJ1-6; D not resolved. The CDR3 contains 13 residues. V lost 3 bases to trimming and J lost 5 bases, with 8 bases between them. Germline V CDR1 and CDR2: DFQATT, SNEGSKA (reference sequence). CDR3 residues: CSASRVDNSPLHF. The CDR3, as DNA: TGCAGTGCTAGTAGGGTGGATAATTCACCCCTCCACTTT.

This chain links TRBV6-2 or TRBV6-3 with TRBJ2-1; D ambiguous. CDR1 is MNHEY, CDR2 SVGEGT, per germline. Trimming took off 2 bases at V and 7 bases at J, with 6 bases between the two ends. The CDR3 spans 12 residues. The chain's CDR3 is CASSYVTNEQFF. CDR3 sequence (DNA): TGTGCCAGCAGTTACGTGACTAATGAGCAGTTCTTC.

The V and J genes are TRBV27 and TRBJ2-2; D assignment may be TRBD1 or TRBD2 (5 bases each). V lost 4 bases and J 0 bases, leaving 6 bases between the germline ends. Germline CDR1 and CDR2: MNHEY and SMNVEV (reference sequence). The CDR3 is 14 amino acids. The CDR3 DNA sequence: TGTGCCAGCAGTTGGGGGACGAACACCGGGGAGCTGTTTTTT. As protein: CASSWGTNTGELFF.

The chain has TRBV9 and TRBJ2-7, with 8 bases that match TRBD2. Germline CDR1 and CDR2: SGDLS and YYNGEE. The CDR3 covers 15 residues. After removal of 0 bases from V and 5 bases from J, the junction contained 7 bases not matched to a gene. CDR3 sequence reads: CASSVGWTSPHEQYF. The CDR3 DNA sequence: TGTGCCAGCAGCGTAGGGTGGACTAGCCCCCACGAGCAGTACTTC.

The J gene is TRBJ2-5, the V gene TRBV6-6, with 7 bases identical to TRBD2. The junction had 2 bases not matched to a gene; V was cut back by 2 bases and J by 5 bases. Germline CDR1 and CDR2: MNHNY and SVGAGI (reference sequence). The CDR3 contains 13 residues. CDR3: CASSYDGRETQYF. The DNA of the CDR3 is TGTGCCAGCAGTTACGACGGGAGGGAGACCCAGTACTTC.

This chain links TRBV12-3 or TRBV12-4 with TRBJ2-3, with unresolved D. CDR3 length equals 15 residues. V was clipped by 6 bases and J by 1 base, with 14 bases between them. CDR3 sequence reads: CASSPSDRRTDTQYF. In DNA form, the CDR3 reads TGTGCCAGCAGCCCCTCGGACCGCCGCACAGATACGCAGTATTTT.

In the case of this clonotype: The junction shows a germline mismatch at one end, possibly a read error. The CDR3 loop reads CASSLAASSYNEQFF. CDR3 nucleotides: TGTGCCAGCAGCCTAGCGGCAAGCTCCTACAATGAGCAGTTCTTC. This chain joins TRBV7-6 and TRBJ2-1, with 7 positions matching TRBD2. The germline gives CDR1 SGHVS, CDR2 FNYEAQ. This CDR3 is 15 amino acids long.

V is TRBV2 and J is TRBJ1-2, with D uncertain. The V end was cut by 4 bases, the J end by 3 bases, with 9 bases between. Germline assignment: CDR1 SNHLY and CDR2 FYNNEI. The CDR3 length is 13 residues. The CDR3 DNA is TGTGCCAGCAGTGCGAAGGTCTACTATGGCTACACCTTC. This gives the protein CASSAKVYYGYTF.

The chain has TRBV7-6 and TRBJ2-3; no firm D call. Germline V lookup: CDR1 SGHVS, CDR2 FNYEAQ. Between the trimmed V and J ends, which lost 4 bases and 3 bases, there was a span of 5 bases. The CDR3 consists of 12 residues. CDR3 DNA sequence: TGTGCCAGCAGCTCCCGAACAGATACGCAGTATTTT. Residues: CASSSRTDTQYF.

The chain combines TRBV28 with TRBJ2-5; TRBD1 matches 8 bases. The germline gives CDR1 MDHEN, CDR2 SYDVKM. The CDR3 has 14 amino acids. The V segment lost 1 base and the J segment 5 bases; nucleotides outside the gene matches: 3. For the CDR3, the DNA is TGTGCCAGCAGTTTATCAGGGGGCGGGGAGACCCAGTACTTC. This translates into CASSLSGGGETQYF.

This chain links TRBV5-6 with TRBJ1-1; D is perhaps TRBD1 (5 bases). V lost 2 bases and J lost 8, with 10 bases in between. The CDR3 has 12 residues. Germline values: CDR1 SGHDT, CDR2 YYEEEE. The chain's CDR3 is CASSFGAAEAFF. The CDR3 region has the DNA TGTGCCAGCAGCTTTGGGGCGGCCGAAGCTTTCTTT.